The 9 T cell receptor beta chains reported below all come from one sample, sequenced in a study of cytomegalovirus exposure and HLA in healthy donors (dated by TCRdb to 2016 to 2017). Libraries came from the immunoSEQ multiplex PCR assay. For the multiplex PCR, a mixture combining 60 forward primers for TCR Vbeta segments and 13 reverse primers for TCR Jbeta segments was used. This is the immuneACCESS table as TCRdb keeps it, with only in-frame sequences that have V and J called. A part of the clones is gone; compared with another copy, unresolved V genes explain less than half, and the rest is unexplained. The table for this sample lists some 140,000 clones; around 79% of them were counted only once. 7.5% to 9% of the sample comes from the top ten. The sequencing sample was made of PBMCs. The receptors stem from a man aged 25-40 years in good health and CMV-seropositive.

The genes are TRBV10-3 and TRBJ1-2, with 9 bases lining up with TRBD1. The CDR3 length is 15 residues. J was trimmed by 4 bases and V by 10 bases; bases with no gene match: 13. CDR1 is ENHRY and CDR2 is SYGVKD in the germline V gene. The CDR3 protein is CANRPDRGGPYGYTF. CDR3 in DNA: TGTGCCAACCGCCCCGACAGGGGGGGGCCCTATGGCTACACCTTC.

The genes are TRBV6-1 and TRBJ2-7, with 8 bases that match TRBD1. CDR3 length: 14 residues. V was clipped by 0 bases and J by 4 bases; unmatched bases: 2. The V gene's germline CDR1 is MNHNS and CDR2 SASEGT. The CDR3 loop reads CASSEAQGAYEQYF. CDR3 DNA sequence: TGTGCCAGCAGTGAAGCCCAGGGGGCTTACGAGCAGTACTTC.

This chain uses TRBV5-4 with TRBJ2-5, with D possibly being TRBD1 (6 bases). Trimming took 5 bases from V and 5 from J, leaving 22 bases between them. Germline assignment: CDR1 SGHNT and CDR2 YYREEE (reference sequence). The CDR3 has 16 amino acids. For the CDR3, the DNA is TGTGCCAGCAGTTCCACAGGGACCCCCCTGAGGGAGACCCAGTACTTC. Encoded protein: CASSSTGTPLRETQYF.

The gene calls are TRBV5-5 and TRBJ1-6; 7 bases agree with TRBD1. CDR3 length: 16 amino acids. Per the germline V gene, CDR1 is SGHKS and CDR2 is YYEKEE (reference sequence). Trimming removed 0 bases from V and 5 bases from J; junction bases left unmatched: 5. DNA of the CDR3: TGTGCCAGCAGCTTGGTCCCCGGGACAGATAATTCACCCCTCCACTTT. It encodes CASSLVPGTDNSPLHF.

The chain joins TRBV11-2 to TRBJ2-1; 10 bases align to TRBD1. Trimming at V came to 5 bases and at J to 2 bases, leaving 3 bases not matched to a gene. This CDR3 has 15 amino acids. Germline lookup yields CDR1 SGHAT and CDR2 FQNNGV. CDR3 protein: CASSTGTGAYNEQFF. The CDR3 nucleotides are TGTGCCAGCAGCACCGGGACAGGGGCCTACAATGAGCAGTTCTTC.

The chain carries TRBV9 and TRBJ1-3; a weak D match, TRBD1 (5 bases). The CDR3 is made up of 13 amino acids. Trimming shortened V by 4 bases and J by 3 bases, and 8 bases separated the two germline ends. Germline V gives CDR1 SGDLS, CDR2 YYNGEE. The CDR3 region is CASSKGFGNTIYF. CDR3 coding DNA: TGTGCCAGCAGCAAGGGGTTTGGAAACACCATATATTTT.

Only a few counts were recorded for this clone. V is TRBV30 and J is TRBJ2-5; no reliable D call. In germline, CDR1 is GTSNPN, CDR2 SVGIG (reference sequence). CDR3 size: 13 residues. V gave up 4 bases and J gave up 4 bases, with 13 bases separating them. CDR3 loop: CAWNTDLRETQYF. As DNA, the CDR3 is TGTGCCTGGAACACAGATTTACGAGAGACCCAGTACTTC.

The sample holds a few counts of this clone. The V call is TRBV6-5, the J call TRBJ2-7; unclear D gene. In germline, CDR1 is MNHEY, CDR2 SVGAGI. V lost 0 bases to trimming and J lost 2 bases, with 11 bases between them. The CDR3 has 15 amino acids. The CDR3 region is CASSYSSNSAYEQYF. CDR3 nucleotide sequence: TGTGCCAGCAGTTACTCGTCCAACTCGGCCTACGAGCAGTACTTC.

V is TRBV27 and J is TRBJ2-2; TRBD2 agrees at 10 bases. This CDR3 is built from 14 residues. Germline V gene sequence: CDR1 MNHEY, CDR2 SMNVEV (reference sequence). The trim removed 6 bases at V and 5 bases at J, leaving 3 bases unmatched. CDR3 loop: CASRASGGTGELFF. CDR3 coding DNA: TGTGCCAGCAGGGCTAGCGGGGGTACCGGGGAGCTGTTTTTT.